What follows are 3 T cell receptor beta chains derived from one specimen sequenced in a study of T cells in Graves' hyperthyroidism and ophthalmopathy. Amplification of TCR beta CDR3 regions was performed using RNA transcripts as template. RT-PCR in the first round (using the HTBI primer set) targeted the TCR CDR3. MiXCR, applied by TCRdb to the multiplex PCR reads, yields one record per CDR3 protein. The data hold around 530,000 distinct CDR3 sequences, with 17% observed a single time. The specimen was blood. Receptors were obtained from a woman between 18 and 29 years old with Graves' ophthalmopathy.

This clonotype was detected ten times or more. The chain employs TRBV27 and TRBJ1-5, with 8 nucleotides matching TRBD1. The V and J ends lost 3 bases and 6 bases, in that order; junction bases with no gene match: 1. The CDR3 consists of 13 residues. Germline lookup yields CDR1 MNHEY and CDR2 SMNVEV (reference sequence). Here the CDR3 reads CASSLDRAQPQHF. DNA for the CDR3: TGTGCCAGCAGTTTGGACAGGGCTCAGCCCCAGCATTTT.

This chain links TRBV29-1 with TRBJ2-1, with 13 bases fitting TRBD2. Germline-derived CDR1 and CDR2 are SQVTM and ANQGSEA. This CDR3 spans 15 amino acids. The V and J ends lost 7 bases and 10 bases, in that order; junction bases with no gene match: 13. The CDR3 nucleotides are TGCAGCGGGGTAGGACTAGCGGGAGTGGTCGACGAGCAGTTCTTC. It specifies CSGVGLAGVVDEQFF.

The chain links TRBV5-1 to TRBJ2-5; D unclear. V was clipped by 4 bases and J by 1 base, with 11 bases between them. The V gene's germline CDR1 is SGHRS and CDR2 YFSETQ. This CDR3 region has 14 residues. The DNA for the CDR3 is TGCGCCAGCAGCATTGGGAAGTCCCAAGAGACCCAGTACTTC. Residues: CASSIGKSQETQYF.